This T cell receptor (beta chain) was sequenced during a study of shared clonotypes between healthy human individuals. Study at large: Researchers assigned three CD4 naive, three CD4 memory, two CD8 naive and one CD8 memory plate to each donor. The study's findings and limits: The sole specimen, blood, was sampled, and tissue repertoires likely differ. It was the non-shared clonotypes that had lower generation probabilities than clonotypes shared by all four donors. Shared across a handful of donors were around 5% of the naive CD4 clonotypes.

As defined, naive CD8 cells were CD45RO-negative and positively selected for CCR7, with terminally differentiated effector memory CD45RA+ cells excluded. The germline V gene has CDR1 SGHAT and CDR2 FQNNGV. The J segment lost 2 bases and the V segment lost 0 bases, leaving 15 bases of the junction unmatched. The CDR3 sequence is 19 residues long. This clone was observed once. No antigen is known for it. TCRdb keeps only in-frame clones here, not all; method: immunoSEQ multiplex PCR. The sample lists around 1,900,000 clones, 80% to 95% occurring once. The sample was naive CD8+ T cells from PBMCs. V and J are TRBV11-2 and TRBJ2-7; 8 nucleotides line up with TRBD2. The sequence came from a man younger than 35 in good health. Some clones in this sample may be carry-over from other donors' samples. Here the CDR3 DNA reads TGTGCCAGCAGCTTAGATCCTCCGGTGGGGCTAGCGGGCCCCTACGAGCAGTACTTC. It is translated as CASSLDPPVGLAGPYEQYF.